The T cell receptor (beta chain) described here comes from a study of control samples from healthy donors and cancer patients. Assay used: immunoSEQ multiplex PCR; TCRdb lists only in-frame clones, some missing. The repertoire holds about 120,000 clones, about 83% seen once, with roughly an eighth in the top ten. Germline V gene lookup returns CDR1 SQVTM and CDR2 ANQGSEA. This CDR3 region has 12 residues. V dropped 7 bases and J dropped 5; count of bases not matched to a gene: 4. V usage is TRBV29-1 and J usage is TRBJ1-2; 10 nucleotides align to TRBD1. This clonotype was sampled from a man aged 25-45 years in good health. Sequencing was carried out using blood. CDR3 region: CSARTGGYGYTF. CDR3 DNA sequence: TGCAGCGCCCGGACAGGGGGTTATGGCTACACCTTC.